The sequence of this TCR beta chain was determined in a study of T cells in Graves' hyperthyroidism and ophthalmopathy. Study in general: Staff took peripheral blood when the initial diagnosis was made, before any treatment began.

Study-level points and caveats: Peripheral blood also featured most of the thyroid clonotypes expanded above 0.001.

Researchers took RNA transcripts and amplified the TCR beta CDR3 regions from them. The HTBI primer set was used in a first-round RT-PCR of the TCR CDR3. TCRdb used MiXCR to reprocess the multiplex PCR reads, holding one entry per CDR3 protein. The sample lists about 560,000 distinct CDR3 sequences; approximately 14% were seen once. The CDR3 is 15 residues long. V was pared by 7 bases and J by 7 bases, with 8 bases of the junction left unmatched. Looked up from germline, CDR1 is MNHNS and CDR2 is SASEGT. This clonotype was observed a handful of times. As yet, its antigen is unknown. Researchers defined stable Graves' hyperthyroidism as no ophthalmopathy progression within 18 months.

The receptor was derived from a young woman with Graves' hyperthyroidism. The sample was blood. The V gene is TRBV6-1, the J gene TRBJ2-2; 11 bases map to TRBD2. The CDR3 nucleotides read TGTGCCAGCAACCCACTAGCGGGAGTTTACGGGGAGCTGTTTTTT. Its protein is CASNPLAGVYGELFF.